These 28 T cell receptor beta chains were sequenced from one sample in a study of T cell responses to AZD1222 COVID-19 vaccine. This table comes from immunoSEQ multiplex PCR, and its TCRdb copy is limited to in-frame clones, with some not included. This table holds around 99,000 clones, about nine tenths found once. The sample was peripheral blood, taken 28 days after the second AZD1222 dose. These receptors all come from an adult who received the AZD1222 COVID-19 vaccine.

The V and J genes are TRBV11-2 and TRBJ2-1; D is unclear. V was trimmed by 5 bases and J by 9 bases, leaving 8 bases between them. CDR1 and CDR2 from the germline V gene are SGHAT and FQNNGV. This CDR3 contains 11 residues. CDR3 sequence: CASSRGSEQFF. CDR3 sequence (DNA): TGTGCCAGCAGCCGAGGATCTGAGCAGTTCTTC.

The chain uses TRBV7-3 and TRBJ2-1; 13 positions agree with TRBD2. CDR1 and CDR2 from the germline V gene are SGHTA and FQGTGA. The CDR3 runs to 16 residues. Trimming took 1 base from V and 6 from J; bases not matched to a gene: 3. Here the CDR3 reads CASSLMGTSGINEQFF. Here the CDR3 DNA reads TGTGCCAGCAGCTTAATGGGGACTAGCGGGATCAATGAGCAGTTCTTC.

The chain is built from TRBV6-2 or TRBV6-3 and TRBJ1-5; TRBD1 might be the D (5 bases). Germline V gene sequence: CDR1 MNHEY, CDR2 SVGEGT. Trimming removed 2 bases at V and 3 bases at J, with 8 bases between. This CDR3 is 14 amino acids long. The CDR3 protein is CASSYGGNNQPQHF. The DNA of the CDR3 is TGTGCCAGCAGTTACGGGGGGAACAATCAGCCCCAGCATTTT.

CDR3 sequence: CASRSQGLTEAFF. CDR3 DNA: TGCGCCAGCAGATCGCAGGGCCTCACTGAAGCTTTCTTT. The rearrangement joins TRBV10-2 to TRBJ1-1; TRBD1 is a possible D gene (5 bases). This CDR3 has 13 residues. Germline V gene lookup returns CDR1 WSHSY and CDR2 SAAADI. V was clipped by 6 bases and J by 4 bases, with 12 bases between them.

The chain employs TRBV7-9 and TRBJ2-5; unclear D gene. Germline lookup yields CDR1 SEHNR and CDR2 FQNEAQ (reference sequence). The CDR3 totals 13 residues. V gave up 3 bases and J gave up 5 bases, with 10 bases separating them. CDR3 in amino acids: CASSFQIRETQYF. The CDR3 nucleotides are TGTGCCAGCAGCTTCCAGATCAGGGAGACCCAGTACTTC.

The rearrangement links TRBV18 to TRBJ2-1; D unresolved. This CDR3 has 12 residues. The ends were cut back, 1 base at V and 7 bases at J, with 5 bases in the middle. Germline CDR1 is KGHSH and CDR2 is LQKENI. CDR3 residues: CASSPQGNEQFF. DNA of the CDR3: TGTGCCAGCTCACCACAGGGAAATGAGCAGTTCTTC.

This chain's CDR3 is CASSHQAGASYEQYF. CDR3 sequence (DNA): TGTGCCAGCAGCCATCAGGCGGGAGCCTCCTACGAGCAGTACTTC. This chain uses TRBV6-5 with TRBJ2-7; 7 bases are shared with TRBD2. The CDR3 sequence is 15 residues long. V shed 6 bases and J 0 bases; nucleotides not matched to a gene: 8. CDR1 MNHEY and CDR2 SVGAGI come from the germline V gene.

The sample holds many counts of this clone. The V gene is TRBV7-9, the J gene TRBJ2-7, with 11 bases lining up with TRBD2. This CDR3 has 14 residues. V trimming: 3 bases; J trimming: 5 bases; junction bases outside the gene matches: 3. The germline V gene encodes CDR1 SEHNR and CDR2 FQNEAQ (reference sequence). The CDR3 nucleotides read TGTGCCAGCAGCTTTGTAGCGGGAGGGGACGAGCAGTACTTC. Amino acid sequence: CASSFVAGGDEQYF. Together with reference TRBV7-9 and TRBJ2-7, the CDR3 gives the full variable domain: DTGVSQNPRHKITKRGQNVTFRCDPISEHNRLYWYRQTLGQGPEFLTYFQNEAQLEKSRLLSDRFSAERPKGSFSTLEIQRTEQGDSAMYLCASSFVAGGDEQYFGPGTRLTVT.

The chain uses TRBV12-5 and TRBJ1-1; 8 bases are a match to TRBD1. Unmatched junction bases numbered 12, after V lost 7 bases and J lost 8 bases. The length of the CDR3 is 14 residues. CDR1 and CDR2 from the germline V gene are LGHNT and FRNRAP. The CDR3: CASVPDRAGSEAFF. The DNA for the CDR3 is TGTGCTAGTGTCCCGGACAGGGCGGGTTCGGAAGCTTTCTTT.

This clone has only a few counts. V gene TRBV5-1 combines with J gene TRBJ1-5, with 7 bases that match TRBD1. The germline V gene has CDR1 SGHRS and CDR2 YFSETQ. V lost 2 bases and J lost 7; bases outside the gene matches: 3. CDR3 size: 13 residues. DNA for the CDR3: TGCGCCAGCAGCTTAACGGGACAGCAGCCCCAGCATTTT. It specifies CASSLTGQQPQHF.

The rearrangement links TRBV28 to TRBJ2-5; 9 nucleotides align to TRBD2. Germline loops: CDR1 MDHEN, CDR2 SYDVKM. This CDR3 comprises 14 residues. J gave up 1 base and V 7 bases, and 4 bases lay outside the gene matches. This chain's CDR3 is CASTVAGAQETQYF. For the CDR3, the DNA is TGTGCCAGCACCGTAGCGGGAGCCCAAGAGACCCAGTACTTC.

The chain carries TRBV7-9 and TRBJ1-4; perhaps TRBD1 as D (5 bases). This CDR3 contains 14 residues. Germline V gene data show CDR1 as SEHNR and CDR2 as FQNEAQ (reference sequence). Trimming pared 3 bases from V and 8 bases from J, leaving 13 bases between. The CDR3, as DNA: TGTGCCAGCAGCTTTGGGCAGGGCGAGGAAAAACTGTTTTTT. Its protein product is CASSFGQGEEKLFF.

This clone was seen only once. V usage is TRBV6-5 and J usage is TRBJ1-4; TRBD1 matches at 11 bases. CDR3 length equals 15 residues. V dropped 2 bases and J dropped 5; count of bases not matched to a gene: 1. From germline, CDR1 is MNHEY and CDR2 SVGAGI. The CDR3 sequence: CASSYRTGGNEKLFF. As DNA, the CDR3 is TGTGCCAGCAGTTACAGGACAGGGGGCAATGAAAAACTGTTTTTT.

V and J are TRBV11-2 and TRBJ1-4; D not resolved. The length of the CDR3 is 14 residues. The germline V and J ends were trimmed by 6 bases and 2 bases, with 10 bases remaining between them. Germline V gene sequence: CDR1 SGHAT, CDR2 FQNNGV. DNA of the CDR3: TGTGCCAGCAGGCGACTCCCCACTAATGAAAAACTGTTTTTT. It encodes CASRRLPTNEKLFF. The whole variable domain, remainder taken from reference TRBV11-2 and TRBJ1-4, is EAGVAQSPRYKIIEKRQSVAFWCNPISGHATLYWYQQILGQGPKLLIQFQNNGVVDDSQLPKDRFSAERLKGVDSTLKIQPAKLEDSAVYLCASRRLPTNEKLFFGSGTQLSVL.

This chain connects TRBV7-2 to TRBJ2-7, with TRBD1 matching 11 bases. Germline CDR1 SGHTA, CDR2 FQGNSA. The V and J ends lost 1 base and 5 bases, in that order; junction bases with no gene match: 7. CDR3 size: 16 residues. As DNA, the CDR3 is TGTGCCAGCAGCTTAGTGTATGGACAGGGGGCCGACGAGCAGTACTTC. This gives the protein CASSLVYGQGADEQYF.

CDR3 sequence (DNA): TGTGCCAGCAGCCAAGAAGGGACTTATGGCTACACCTTC. Its translation: CASSQEGTYGYTF. This chain links TRBV3-1 (or the pseudogene TRBV3-2) with TRBJ1-2; D is possibly TRBD1 (5 bases). V shed 0 bases and J shed 5 bases, with 7 bases lying between them. Per germline, CDR1 LGHDT and CDR2 YNNKEL (reference sequence). CDR3 length: 13 amino acids.

The chain uses TRBV19 and TRBJ1-1, with D maybe TRBD1 (6 bases). The CDR3 spans 13 residues. Germline V gene lookup returns CDR1 LNHDA and CDR2 SQIVND (reference sequence). Trimming took 6 bases from V and 1 from J, leaving 9 bases between them. CDR3 sequence (DNA): TGTGCCAGTAGCGTGGACAGGAACACTGAAGCTTTCTTT. Translation gives CASSVDRNTEAFF.

V is TRBV18 and J is TRBJ1-1; possible D gene TRBD1, 5 bases. This CDR3 contains 15 residues. Germline values: CDR1 KGHSH, CDR2 LQKENI. Trimming took off 2 bases at V and 4 bases at J, with 14 bases between the two ends. Written as DNA, the CDR3 is TGTGCCAGCTCACCAGCAGGGAGGGGCAGCACTGAAGCTTTCTTT. Encoded protein: CASSPAGRGSTEAFF.

V is TRBV5-1 and J is TRBJ2-1, with D perhaps matching TRBD1 (6 bases). V lost 4 bases and J 2 bases, leaving 13 bases between the germline ends. This CDR3 comprises 15 residues. In germline, CDR1 is SGHRS, CDR2 YFSETQ. The CDR3 region is CASSPGTSTYNEQFF. The CDR3 DNA reads as TGCGCCAGCAGCCCCGGGACAAGCACCTACAATGAGCAGTTCTTC.

This chain links TRBV7-9 with TRBJ1-2; D is unclear. Germline V gene data show CDR1 as SEHNR and CDR2 as FQNEAQ (reference sequence). V dropped 1 base and J dropped 6 bases, with 9 bases sitting between them. This CDR3 region has 13 residues. The CDR3 here is CASSLVNRDGYTF. CDR3 nucleotide sequence: TGTGCCAGCAGCTTAGTGAACAGAGATGGCTACACCTTC.

CDR3 coding DNA: TGTGCCAGCAGCTTCGCCGGGACAGGGGGCTACGAGCAGTACTTC. The encoded protein is CASSFAGTGGYEQYF. This chain connects TRBV11-1 to TRBJ2-7; TRBD1 aligns across 11 bases. In germline, CDR1 is SGHAT, CDR2 FQDESV (reference sequence). The V segment lost 3 bases and the J segment 3 bases; nucleotides outside the gene matches: 4. The CDR3 length is 15 residues. The entire variable domain, with the rest obtained from reference TRBV11-1 and TRBJ2-7, is as follows: EAEVAQSPRYKITEKSQAVAFWCDPISGHATLYWYRQILGQGPELLVQFQDESVVDDSQLPKDRFSAERLKGVDSTLKIQPAELGDSAMYLCASSFAGTGGYEQYFGPGTRLTVT.

The CDR3 loop is CASSPRRAGNTEAFF. The CDR3 region has the DNA TGTGCCAGCAGTCCTCGGAGGGCCGGGAACACTGAAGCTTTCTTT. The chain joins TRBV28 to TRBJ1-1; D remains ambiguous. V was cut by 5 bases and J by 1 base, with 14 bases left in between. The germline CDR1 and CDR2 sequences are MDHEN and SYDVKM. The CDR3 is 15 residues long.

The chain joins TRBV7-2 to TRBJ1-3; possibly TRBD1 for D (6 bases). This CDR3 spans 14 amino acids. Between the trimmed V and J ends, which lost 6 bases and 2 bases, there was a span of 11 bases. Per germline, CDR1 SGHTA and CDR2 FQGNSA. DNA of the CDR3: TGTGCCAGCAGTTCCGGGACAACTGGAAACACCATATATTTT. This sequence encodes CASSSGTTGNTIYF.

This clone appeared once. The chain uses TRBV10-3 and TRBJ2-7; possibly TRBD2 for D (5 bases). Germline V gene lookup returns CDR1 ENHRY and CDR2 SYGVKD. The CDR3 runs 13 residues. Trimming left V 4 bases short and J 3 bases short, with 10 bases between. The CDR3 region is CAISGASSYEQYF. As DNA, the CDR3 is TGTGCCATCAGTGGGGCTAGCAGCTACGAGCAGTACTTC.

V is TRBV19 and J is TRBJ2-1; 9 bases fit TRBD2. The CDR3 runs 15 residues. The germline V gene has CDR1 LNHDA and CDR2 SQIVND (reference sequence). V lost 4 bases and J lost 6; bases outside the gene matches: 7. The CDR3 coding sequence is TGTGCCAGTAGTACGCCCGGGACTAGCACCAATGAGCAGTTCTTC. Its translation is CASSTPGTSTNEQFF.

The gene calls are TRBV27 and TRBJ2-2; no clear D gene. CDR1 and CDR2 (germline): MNHEY, SMNVEV (reference sequence). The ends were cut back, 5 bases at V and 2 bases at J, with 6 bases in the middle. This CDR3 comprises 13 residues. The CDR3 reads CASSPHNTGELFF. In DNA form, the CDR3 reads TGTGCCAGCAGTCCTCATAACACCGGGGAGCTGTTTTTT.

This chain joins TRBV4-1 and TRBJ1-4; D is undetermined. V was shortened by 4 bases and J by 11 bases, with 14 bases between the two germline ends. The CDR3 sequence is 13 residues long. Per germline, CDR1 MGHRA and CDR2 YSYEKL. As DNA, the CDR3 is TGCGCCAGCAGCCCATTGGGCAGTGGGAAACTGTTTTTT. Translation gives CASSPLGSGKLFF.

J is TRBJ1-2 and V is TRBV24-1, with D perhaps TRBD1 (6 bases). From germline, CDR1 is KGHDR and CDR2 SFDVKD. The CDR3 is 15 amino acids. Trimming cost V 3 bases and J 2 bases, with 12 bases left between them. CDR3 sequence: CATSDGQSFNYGYTF. The DNA of the CDR3 is TGTGCCACCAGTGATGGACAGTCATTCAACTATGGCTACACCTTC.